The rows below give T cell receptor beta chains drawn from one sample of a study of cytomegalovirus exposure and HLA in healthy donors. TCRdb's copy holds only in-frame clones and misses some; the assay was immunoSEQ multiplex PCR. Among 170,000 or so clones listed, over 70% were seen once. Sequenced sample: PBMCs. The receptors were sampled from a man aged 30-40 years in good health and CMV-seropositive. Each CDR3 is given with its conserved first and last residue. A D gene is named only where the DNA matches it firmly. Size is omitted from some rows. Given values are once, few, many or a class for expanded clones.

J	V	size	D	DNA	CDR3
TRBJ2-7	TRBV6-1	-	-	TGTGCCAGCAGTGTAGTGTGGCGGAGCTCCTACGAGCAGTACTTC	CASSVVWRSSYEQYF
TRBJ1-3	TRBV19	-	-	TGTGCCAGTAGGGAAGGCCCAGGGGTATACTCTGGAAACACCATATATTTT	CASREGPGVYSGNTIYF
TRBJ1-4	TRBV4-1	-	TRBD1	TGCGCCAGCAGCCGAGCGGTGGGACAGGGGGGACTTAATGAAAAACTGTTTTTT	CASSRAVGQGGLNEKLFF
TRBJ1-1	TRBV18	-	-	TGTGCCAGCTCACCCAGGGGTAGAGCTGAAGCTTTCTTT	CASSPRGRAEAFF
TRBJ2-2	TRBV6-5	-	-	TGTGCCAGCAGTTACCGGTCCAGCGGAGGGAACGGGGAGCTGTTTTTT	CASSYRSSGGNGELFF
TRBJ1-1	TRBV19	-	-	TGTGCCAGCAGTCCGACCGGGGTCGGGACTGAAGCTTTCTTT	CASSPTGVGTEAFF
TRBJ2-1	TRBV27	-	-	TGTGCCAGCAGGTCTAACCTTTACAATGAGCAGTTCTTC	CASRSNLYNEQFF
TRBJ2-1	TRBV7-2	-	TRBD2	TGTGCCAGCAGCTTACCCTCTTCTAGCGGCGGTGAGCAGTTCTTC	CASSLPSSSGGEQFF
TRBJ2-3	TRBV9	-	-	TGTGCCAGCAGCACCCGACAGGGCACAGATACGCAGTATTTT	CASSTRQGTDTQYF
TRBJ2-2	TRBV6-6	-	TRBD1	TGTGCCAGCAGTTACCCCCAGACAGGGGGCACCGGGGAGCTGTTTTTT	CASSYPQTGGTGELFF
TRBJ2-2	TRBV6-4	medium-sized	-	TGTGCCAGCAGTCCAAACTCAGGGGAAGGAGGCGGGGAGCTGTTTTTT	CASSPNSGEGGGELFF
TRBJ2-1	TRBV5-4	-	-	TGTGCCAGCAGCTTTTGGAACAGGGAATTAAATGAGCAGTTCTTC	CASSFWNRELNEQFF
TRBJ2-5	TRBV29-1	-	TRBD1	TGCAGCGCCTACAGGGGGCTCCAAGAGACCCAGTACTTC	CSAYRGLQETQYF
TRBJ2-1	TRBV2	-	-	TGTGCCAGCAGTGTCCGAGGGAGCTCCTACAATGAGCAGTTCTTC	CASSVRGSSYNEQFF
TRBJ2-4	TRBV27	-	TRBD2	TGTGCCAGCAGCTCAAGGGGCGGGGGTTTAGCCAAAAACATTCAGTACTTC	CASSSRGGGLAKNIQYF
TRBJ1-1	TRBV5-4	-	-	TGTGCCAGCAGGGCGCAGGGAATCACTGAAGCTTTCTTT	CASRAQGITEAFF
TRBJ2-3	TRBV30	-	TRBD1	TGTGCCTGGAGCGCCGGGACAGGGGGATATTTT	CAWSAGTGGYF
TRBJ2-2	TRBV5-4	-	-	TGTGCCAGCAGCTTATCATCGAACACCGGGGAGCTGTTTTTT	CASSLSSNTGELFF
TRBJ1-1	TRBV20-1	few	-	TGCAGTGCTGGGCTTGAAGCTTTCTTT	CSAGLEAFF
TRBJ2-7	TRBV27	once	-	TGTGCCAGCAGTTTATCATTCCGGGAAACGAGCTCCTACGAGCAGTACTTC	CASSLSFRETSSYEQYF
TRBJ2-1	TRBV11-3	-	-	TGTGCCAGCAGCTTAGGGGCTAGCCAACCGAATGAGCAGTTCTTC	CASSLGASQPNEQFF
TRBJ2-7	TRBV27	-	-	TGTGCCAGCAGTTCCTCTGGTTGGGGGGTCTACGAGCAGTACTTC	CASSSSGWGVYEQYF
TRBJ2-2	TRBV7-7	-	-	TGTGCCAGCAGCTTAACCCCAGACACCTGGAACACCGGGGAGCTGTTTTTT	CASSLTPDTWNTGELFF
TRBJ1-2	TRBV15	-	TRBD1	TGTGCCACCAGCGCCCGGGACAGGACGAACTATGGCTACACCTTC	CATSARDRTNYGYTF
TRBJ2-6	TRBV5-6	-	-	TGTGCCAGCAGCGAGGTGCAGGGGCAACCTCTAGGGGCCAACGTCCTGACTTTC	CASSEVQGQPLGANVLTF
TRBJ2-1	TRBV25-1	-	-	TGTGCCAGCAGTGGGCAGCGGAAGGCCTACAATGAGCAGTTCTTC	CASSGQRKAYNEQFF
TRBJ1-5	TRBV28	-	-	TGTGCCAGCAGTTTACTTGACATCTCTTATGGCAATCAGCCCCAGCATTTT	CASSLLDISYGNQPQHF